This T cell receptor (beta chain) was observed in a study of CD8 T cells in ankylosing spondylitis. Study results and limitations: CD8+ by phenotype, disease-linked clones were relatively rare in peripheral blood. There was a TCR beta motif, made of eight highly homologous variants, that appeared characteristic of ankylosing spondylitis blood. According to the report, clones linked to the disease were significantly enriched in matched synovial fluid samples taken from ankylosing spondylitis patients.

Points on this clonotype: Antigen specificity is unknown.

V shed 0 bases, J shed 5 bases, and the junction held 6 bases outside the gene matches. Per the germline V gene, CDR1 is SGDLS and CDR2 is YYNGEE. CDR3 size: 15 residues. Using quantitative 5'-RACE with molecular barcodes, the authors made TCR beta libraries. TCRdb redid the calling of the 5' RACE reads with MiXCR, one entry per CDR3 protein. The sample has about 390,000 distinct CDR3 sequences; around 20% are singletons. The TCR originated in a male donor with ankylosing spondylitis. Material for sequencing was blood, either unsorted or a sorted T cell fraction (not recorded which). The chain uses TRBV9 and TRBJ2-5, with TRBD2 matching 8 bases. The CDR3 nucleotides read TGTGCCAGCAGCGTAGGGGCGGGAGGCGGGGAGACCCAGTACTTC. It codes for CASSVGAGGGETQYF. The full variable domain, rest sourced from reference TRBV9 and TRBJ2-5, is DSGVTQTPKHLITATGQRVTLRCSPRSGDLSVYWYQQSLDQGLQFLIQYYNGEERAKGNILERFSAQQFPDLHSELNLSSLELGDSALYFCASSVGAGGGETQYFGPGTRLLVL.